This T cell receptor (beta chain) was recorded in a study of blood T cell repertoires in COVID-19. Whole-study context: T cells, B-cell-depleted T cells, or PBMCs supplied cDNA or gDNA.

The germline V gene encodes CDR1 DFQATT and CDR2 SNEGSKA (reference sequence). This CDR3 is built from 14 residues. V lost 3 bases and J lost 5, with 16 bases in between. The repertoire was sequenced with immunoSEQ multiplex PCR; TCRdb's copy has only in-frame clones and lacks some. The table lists a few hundred thousand clones, just under 90% of them singletons, with around 9.3% in the top ten. What was sequenced was PBMCs or T cells enriched from blood (not recorded which). The chain uses TRBV20-1 and TRBJ1-1, with D maybe TRBD1 (6 bases). The TCR was taken from a woman aged 50 to 60 who had recovered from COVID-19. The CDR3 sequence is CSASSGDAATEAFF. For the CDR3, the DNA is TGCAGTGCTAGTTCAGGGGATGCAGCTACTGAAGCTTTCTTT.